Following are 12 T cell receptor beta chains from one sample sequenced in a study of T cells in Graves' hyperthyroidism and ophthalmopathy. Using RNA transcripts as the source, TCR beta CDR3 regions were amplified. HTBI primers were employed in a first-round RT-PCR of the TCR CDR3. Each CDR3 protein is one row after TCRdb ran MiXCR on the multiplex PCR reads. The profile shows a few hundred thousand distinct CDR3 sequences, 15% of them singletons. The sample consisted of blood. Source of these receptors: a woman between 25 and 40 years old with Graves' hyperthyroidism.

This clonotype showed up many times. The chain is built from TRBV2 and TRBJ2-1; the D gene could be TRBD1 or TRBD2 (5 bases each). The V gene lost 3 bases and the J gene lost 9 bases, with 15 bases spanning the gap. The CDR3 covers 14 residues. In germline, CDR1 is SNHLY, CDR2 FYNNEI. This chain's CDR3 is CASSDRGRGGEQFF. In DNA, the CDR3 is TGTGCCAGCAGTGATCGGGGCCGTGGCGGTGAGCAGTTCTTC.

This chain connects TRBV5-1 to TRBJ1-4; D might be TRBD1 (6 bases). The V end was cut by 0 bases, the J end by 6 bases, with 12 bases between. The germline V gene encodes CDR1 SGHRS and CDR2 YFSETQ. CDR3 length equals 15 residues. CDR3 sequence (DNA): TGCGCCAGCAGCTTGGCCGGGGGGCGGTATGAAAAACTGTTTTTT. This translates into CASSLAGGRYEKLFF.

This clonotype has a count of ten or more. The chain links TRBV18 to TRBJ1-5; D is undetermined. The germline V gene encodes CDR1 KGHSH and CDR2 LQKENI. V was trimmed by 6 bases and J by 5 bases, leaving 8 bases between them. This CDR3 is built from 12 residues. The CDR3 loop reads CASSVDYQPQHF. The CDR3 nucleotides read TGTGCCAGCTCGGTAGATTATCAGCCCCAGCATTTT.

With regard to this clonotype: As the CDR3 is not closed by the conserved phenylalanine or tryptophan, this likely results from a read error. The gene calls are TRBV12-3 or TRBV12-4 and TRBJ2-3, with a tentative D call TRBD2 (5 bases). The CDR3 spans 14 residues. With 3 bases removed from V and 4 bases from J, the gap between germline ends came to 11 bases. In DNA, the CDR3 is TGTGCCAGCAGTTTTACCGGGAACGCAGATACGCAGTATTCT. This gives the protein CASSFTGNADTQYS.

In this sample, this clonotype turned up a few times. The chain carries TRBV25-1 and TRBJ1-4; D remains ambiguous. The germline gives CDR1 MGHDK, CDR2 SYGVNS. Trimming removed 6 bases from V and 2 bases from J, with 4 bases in between. This CDR3 is built from 12 residues. In DNA form, the CDR3 reads TGTGCCAGCAGGGACACTAATGAAAAACTGTTTTTT. It yields the protein CASRDTNEKLFF.

This clonotype has a handful of counts. This chain links TRBV20-1 with TRBJ2-1, with 12 bases lining up with TRBD1. The V gene's germline CDR1 is DFQATT and CDR2 SNEGSKA (reference sequence). This CDR3 is built from 14 residues. Unmatched junction bases numbered 8, after V lost 5 bases and J lost 9 bases. CDR3 in amino acids: CSASGDRGPREQFF. DNA of the CDR3: TGCAGTGCTTCGGGGGACAGGGGGCCCCGTGAGCAGTTCTTC.

This clonotype was picked up many times. The rearrangement links TRBV27 to TRBJ2-1; D not certain. Germline CDR1 MNHEY, CDR2 SMNVEV (reference sequence). V was pared by 3 bases and J by 6 bases, with 9 bases between. CDR3 length: 13 amino acids. In nucleotides, the CDR3 is TGTGCCAGCAGTTTGCGCAGGTTCAATGAGCAGTTCTTC. It encodes CASSLRRFNEQFF.

V usage is TRBV29-1 and J usage is TRBJ2-1; 15 bases map to TRBD2. The CDR3 loop spans 14 amino acids. V lost 7 bases and J lost 9; bases outside the gene matches: 7. CDR1 SQVTM and CDR2 ANQGSEA come from the germline V gene. CDR3 DNA: TGCAGCGCCGCCGGGACTAGCGGGAGGATTGAGCAGTTCTTC. This sequence encodes CSAAGTSGRIEQFF.

This clonotype occurred a few times. This chain connects TRBV6-1 to TRBJ1-1, with TRBD1 matching over 7 bases. Germline V gives CDR1 MNHNS, CDR2 SASEGT. This CDR3 spans 12 amino acids. J lost 4 bases, V lost 6 bases, and 2 bases had no gene match. As DNA, the CDR3 is TGTGCCAGCAGACAGGGGTCCACTGAAGCTTTCTTT. Its protein is CASRQGSTEAFF.

This clonotype was observed at least ten times. This chain links TRBV9 with TRBJ2-4; tentative D call: TRBD2 (5 bases). This CDR3 has 19 amino acids. Germline V gene lookup returns CDR1 SGDLS and CDR2 YYNGEE. Trimming shortened V by 1 base and J by 1 base, and 21 bases separated the two germline ends. CDR3 loop: CASSVSLVDPQTAKNIQYF. CDR3 nucleotides: TGTGCCAGCAGCGTATCACTAGTGGACCCTCAAACGGCCAAAAACATTCAGTACTTC.

In the case of this clonotype: A much larger clone differs from this one at a single base, so this may be a read error. CDR3 in amino acids: CASSALLGGQGMRGAYNEQYF. DNA of the CDR3: TGTGCCAGCAGCGCCCTTTTGGGGGGACAGGGGATGAGAGGAGCCTACAATGAGCAGTACTTC. The chain has TRBV5-5 and TRBJ2-1, with TRBD1 matching 10 bases. The end of the DNA fits TRBJ2-7 better, so the J call may be wrong. Germline values: CDR1 SGHKS, CDR2 YYEKEE (reference sequence). The CDR3 is 21 amino acids.

The chain links TRBV24-1 to TRBJ2-6; no firm D call. Germline CDR1 reads KGHDR; CDR2 reads SFDVKD. Trimming removed 4 bases from V and 0 bases from J, with 9 bases in between. The CDR3 consists of 16 residues. CDR3 nucleotides: TGTGCCACCAGTGACAGAACCCGCTCTGGGGCCAACGTCCTGACTTTC. Translating it yields CATSDRTRSGANVLTF.